One and the same sample provided the 6 T cell receptor beta chains below, sequenced in a study of blood T cell repertoires in COVID-19. Libraries were prepared by immunoSEQ multiplex PCR; TCRdb keeps only in-frame clonotypes and omits some of them. This sample has about 250,000 clones, with approximately 83% found just once. The sample consisted of peripheral blood. Receptor source: a man aged 80 or over with acute or convalescent COVID-19.

The rearrangement links TRBV9 to TRBJ2-2; maybe TRBD2 (6 bases). The V end lost 1 base, the J end lost 5 bases, and 12 bases lay between the germline ends. The CDR3 covers 15 residues. Per germline, CDR1 SGDLS and CDR2 YYNGEE. The CDR3 spells CASSVLGSRTGELFF. For the CDR3, the DNA is TGTGCCAGCAGCGTACTCGGGAGCAGAACCGGGGAGCTGTTTTTT.

This chain connects TRBV3-1 (or the pseudogene TRBV3-2) to TRBJ1-5; D uncertain. The CDR3 spans 14 residues. Germline CDR1 is LGHDT and CDR2 is YNNKEL (reference sequence). V dropped 1 base and J dropped 4 bases, with 8 bases sitting between them. CDR3 amino acids: CASSQGNRNQPQHF. CDR3 in DNA: TGTGCCAGCAGCCAAGGGAACAGAAATCAGCCCCAGCATTTT.

J is TRBJ1-5 and V is TRBV19; possibly TRBD1 for D (6 bases). The CDR3 loop spans 16 amino acids. The germline CDR1 and CDR2 sequences are LNHDA and SQIVND (reference sequence). V dropped 9 bases and J dropped 0 bases, with 18 bases sitting between them. The CDR3 DNA reads TGTGCCAGCCGGACAGTCAAGAAGGGTAGCAATCAGCCCCAGCATTTT. Its translation is CASRTVKKGSNQPQHF.

The V and J genes are TRBV19 and TRBJ1-2; perhaps TRBD1 as D (6 bases). The V end lost 7 bases, the J end lost 5 bases, and 17 bases lay between the germline ends. CDR1 is LNHDA and CDR2 is SQIVND in the germline V gene (reference sequence). The CDR3 has 14 residues. CDR3 amino acids: CASTYSGTSYGYTF. The DNA of the CDR3 is TGTGCCAGTACCTATTCCGGGACAAGTTATGGCTACACCTTC.

This chain links TRBV18 with TRBJ1-1; D call uncertain. V was trimmed by 0 bases and J by 9 bases, leaving 17 bases between them. The CDR3 length is 15 residues. The germline gives CDR1 KGHSH, CDR2 LQKENI. The CDR3 region is CASSPPAPGLSQAFF. The CDR3 DNA reads TGTGCCAGCTCACCACCGGCGCCAGGCCTCTCTCAAGCTTTCTTT.

The J gene is TRBJ2-1, the V gene TRBV11-3, with TRBD1 matching 7 bases. V shed 3 bases, J shed 6 bases, and the junction held 11 bases outside the gene matches. Germline values: CDR1 SGHNT, CDR2 YENEEA. The CDR3 loop spans 16 amino acids. The CDR3 nucleotides read TGTGCCAGCAGCTTCTCGGGACAGCACCCATCCAATGAGCAGTTCTTC. The encoded protein is CASSFSGQHPSNEQFF.